Listed below are T cell receptor beta chains from one sample, sequenced in a study of cytomegalovirus exposure and HLA in healthy donors. Some clones are missing from TCRdb's copy, which holds only in-frame ones; the method was immunoSEQ multiplex PCR. The sample lists fewer than 130,000 clones; less than 80% were seen once. Sequencing used PBMCs. The receptors stem from a man aged 30-40 years in good health and CMV-seropositive. Both conserved end residues are part of each CDR3. D genes are given only for firm matches. Clone size, where shown, is once, few, many, or a class for clones that have expanded.

clone_size: .; d_call: .; j_call: TRBJ1-5; v_call: TRBV27; cdr3_aa: CASSLGAGQPQHF; cdr3_nt: TGTGCCAGCAGTTTAGGGGCAGGACAGCCCCAGCATTTT
clone_size: .; d_call: TRBD1; j_call: TRBJ1-4; v_call: TRBV25-1; cdr3_aa: CASSGWDRNEKLFF; cdr3_nt: TGTGCCAGCAGTGGGTGGGACAGAAATGAAAAACTGTTTTTT
clone_size: .; d_call: TRBD1; j_call: TRBJ2-7; v_call: TRBV7-9; cdr3_aa: CASSPGTAEQYF; cdr3_nt: TGTGCCAGCAGCCCTGGGACAGCCGAGCAGTACTTC
clone_size: .; d_call: .; j_call: TRBJ2-3; v_call: TRBV5-1; cdr3_aa: CASSLVPGALTDTQYF; cdr3_nt: TGCGCCAGCAGCTTGGTTCCAGGGGCGTTGACAGATACGCAGTATTTT
clone_size: .; d_call: .; j_call: TRBJ2-5; v_call: TRBV11-2; cdr3_aa: CASRSNWEQYF; cdr3_nt: TGTGCCAGCAGATCGAACTGGGAGCAGTACTTC
clone_size: few; d_call: .; j_call: TRBJ2-7; v_call: TRBV6-5; cdr3_aa: CASFFKQKAAYEQYF; cdr3_nt: TGTGCCAGTTTTTTCAAGCAGAAGGCGGCATACGAGCAGTACTTC
clone_size: few; d_call: .; j_call: TRBJ1-2; v_call: TRBV5-1; cdr3_aa: CASSQTADGYTF; cdr3_nt: TGCGCCAGCAGCCAGACAGCCGATGGCTACACCTTC
clone_size: .; d_call: TRBD1; j_call: TRBJ2-2; v_call: TRBV19; cdr3_aa: CASSQTGGDTGELFF; cdr3_nt: TGTGCCAGTAGCCAGACAGGGGGCGACACCGGGGAGCTGTTTTTT
clone_size: few; d_call: TRBD1; j_call: TRBJ2-7; v_call: TRBV15; cdr3_aa: CATSTGTGATYEQYF; cdr3_nt: TGTGCCACCAGCACAGGGACAGGAGCCACCTACGAGCAGTACTTC
clone_size: once; d_call: .; j_call: TRBJ1-2; v_call: TRBV5-4; cdr3_aa: CASSLTGSLGYTF; cdr3_nt: TGTGCCAGCAGCTTGACAGGTTCTCTCGGCTACACCTTC
clone_size: .; d_call: .; j_call: TRBJ1-1; v_call: TRBV6-5; cdr3_aa: CASSERAGFTEAFF; cdr3_nt: TGTGCCAGCAGTGAAAGGGCAGGGTTTACTGAAGCTTTCTTT
clone_size: .; d_call: .; j_call: TRBJ1-1; v_call: TRBV9; cdr3_aa: CASSSGGNTEAFF; cdr3_nt: TGTGCCAGCAGCTCCGGGGGGAACACTGAAGCTTTCTTT
clone_size: .; d_call: .; j_call: TRBJ1-1; v_call: TRBV19; cdr3_aa: CASAQVVYTEAFF; cdr3_nt: TGTGCCAGTGCCCAGGTGGTGTACACTGAAGCTTTCTTT
clone_size: .; d_call: .; j_call: TRBJ1-1; v_call: TRBV6-5; cdr3_aa: CASSYQRGAEAFF; cdr3_nt: TGTGCCAGCAGTTACCAGCGAGGCGCTGAAGCTTTCTTT
clone_size: few; d_call: .; j_call: TRBJ1-2; v_call: TRBV25-1; cdr3_aa: CASSVRGFNYGYTF; cdr3_nt: TGTGCCAGCAGTGTCAGGGGTTTTAACTATGGCTACACCTTC
clone_size: .; d_call: .; j_call: TRBJ2-3; v_call: TRBV7-9; cdr3_aa: CASIWGRGSASTDTQYF; cdr3_nt: TGTGCCAGCATCTGGGGTCGGGGAAGTGCTAGCACAGATACGCAGTATTTT
clone_size: once; d_call: TRBD2; j_call: TRBJ2-7; v_call: TRBV7-2; cdr3_aa: CASSLALAGGNVQYF; cdr3_nt: TGTGCCAGCAGCTTAGCGTTAGCGGGGGGTAATGTGCAGTACTTC
clone_size: .; d_call: TRBD2; j_call: TRBJ2-3; v_call: TRBV25-1; cdr3_aa: CASSLTSGATDTQYF; cdr3_nt: TGTGCCAGCAGTTTGACTAGCGGGGCAACAGATACGCAGTATTTT
clone_size: .; d_call: .; j_call: TRBJ2-7; v_call: TRBV5-1; cdr3_aa: CASSLAEGGFFRGTYEQYF; cdr3_nt: TGCGCCAGCAGCTTGGCCGAAGGGGGTTTCTTCCGCGGAACCTACGAGCAGTACTTC
clone_size: .; d_call: .; j_call: TRBJ1-2; v_call: TRBV11-2; cdr3_aa: CASSLTGTTGGYTF; cdr3_nt: TGTGCCAGCAGCCTTACAGGAACCACCGGCGGCTACACCTTC
clone_size: .; d_call: TRBD1; j_call: TRBJ1-1; v_call: TRBV6-6; cdr3_aa: CAISESRQGTEAFF; cdr3_nt: TGTGCCATCAGTGAGTCGAGACAGGGGACTGAAGCTTTCTTT
clone_size: .; d_call: .; j_call: TRBJ2-5; v_call: TRBV6-5; cdr3_aa: CASGEQGGSETQYF; cdr3_nt: TGTGCCAGCGGCGAACAGGGTGGGTCAGAGACCCAGTACTTC
clone_size: .; d_call: TRBD1; j_call: TRBJ2-7; v_call: TRBV27; cdr3_aa: CASNFLDRVSHEQYF; cdr3_nt: TGTGCCAGCAACTTCCTTGACAGGGTTTCCCACGAGCAGTACTTC
clone_size: .; d_call: .; j_call: TRBJ2-7; v_call: TRBV6-1; cdr3_aa: CASSELSSVDSYEQYF; cdr3_nt: TGTGCCAGCAGTGAATTATCGTCAGTCGACTCCTACGAGCAGTACTTC
clone_size: .; d_call: .; j_call: TRBJ2-3; v_call: TRBV10-2; cdr3_aa: CASSESRGDTQYF; cdr3_nt: TGCGCCAGCAGTGAGTCCCGAGGAGATACGCAGTATTTT
clone_size: few; d_call: .; j_call: TRBJ1-5; v_call: TRBV2; cdr3_aa: CASSPTGHSNQPQHF; cdr3_nt: TGTGCCAGCAGTCCCACAGGGCATAGCAATCAGCCCCAGCATTTT
clone_size: .; d_call: TRBD1; j_call: TRBJ1-2; v_call: TRBV19; cdr3_aa: CASSFLPGQAGYTF; cdr3_nt: TGTGCCAGTAGTTTTCTACCAGGACAGGCCGGCTACACCTTC
clone_size: .; d_call: TRBD1; j_call: TRBJ1-1; v_call: TRBV7-9; cdr3_aa: CSSRSDRVSWGNTEAFF; cdr3_nt: TGTTCCAGCAGGTCCGACAGGGTTTCTTGGGGGAACACTGAAGCTTTCTTT
clone_size: .; d_call: TRBD2; j_call: TRBJ2-1; v_call: TRBV7-2; cdr3_aa: CASSPESGGAVNEQFF; cdr3_nt: TGTGCCAGCAGCCCAGAGAGCGGGGGGGCGGTTAATGAGCAGTTCTTC
clone_size: .; d_call: .; j_call: TRBJ1-2; v_call: TRBV19; cdr3_aa: CASYSGVDGYTF; cdr3_nt: TGTGCCAGTTATAGCGGGGTTGATGGCTACACCTTC
clone_size: .; d_call: .; j_call: TRBJ2-4; v_call: TRBV4-1; cdr3_aa: CASSQLPGFTIAKNIQYF; cdr3_nt: TGCGCCAGCAGCCAGTTGCCGGGGTTTACTATAGCCAAAAACATTCAGTACTTC